This TCR beta chain originates from a study of cytomegalovirus exposure and HLA in healthy donors. General study findings and limits: Confirmation was obtained in vitro that three CMV-associated chains are specific for CMV antigens.

This CDR3 contains 16 residues. Trimming pared 0 bases from V and 3 bases from J, leaving 11 bases between. Germline V CDR1 and CDR2: KGHSH, LQKENI. TCRdb keeps only in-frame clones here, not all; method: immunoSEQ multiplex PCR. Altogether some 180,000 clones are present, approximately 86% being singletons, with the ten largest covering about 7.7%. Turning to this clone: Its antigen remains unidentified.

The sequenced material came from PBMCs. The chain carries TRBV18 and TRBJ2-2; D is uncertain. The origin of this receptor is a young man in good health and CMV-seropositive. The CDR3 DNA reads as TGTGCCAGCTCACCACCTTCCCGGGCGGACACCGGGGAGCTGTTTTTT. This sequence encodes CASSPPSRADTGELFF.